The rows below give T cell receptor beta chains drawn from one sample of a study of cytomegalovirus exposure and HLA in healthy donors. Measured with immunoSEQ multiplex PCR; TCRdb has only the in-frame clones, and not every one. The repertoire holds tens of thousands of clones, with roughly 80% as singletons. The source material was PBMCs. These receptors were taken from a male donor in good health and CMV-seropositive. The CDR3 runs from the conserved cysteine through the conserved F or W. The order of the fields is clone size, D gene, V gene, J gene, CDR3 protein, CDR3 DNA. A D gene is named only where the DNA matches it firmly. Part of the rows lack a size; the others show once, few, many or a class for expanded clones.

-	TRBD1	TRBV27	TRBJ1-1	CASRPAGTGNTEAFF	TGTGCCAGCAGGCCCGCCGGGACAGGGAACACTGAAGCTTTCTTT
large	TRBD1	TRBV4-1	TRBJ1-2	CASSRRTPGDREVSGYGYTF	TGCGCCAGCAGCCGTCGGACTCCGGGGGACAGGGAAGTCTCGGGCTATGGCTACACCTTC
-	-	TRBV14	TRBJ1-2	CASSQDPGTPVSGYTF	TGTGCCAGCAGCCAAGATCCAGGGACACCGGTATCAGGCTACACCTTC
-	TRBD2	TRBV5-4	TRBJ2-1	CASTPGGGGYNEQFF	TGTGCCAGCACCCCGGGCGGGGGGGGCTACAATGAGCAGTTCTTC
-	TRBD1	TRBV19	TRBJ1-5	CASSSSRTGDYQPQHF	TGTGCCAGTAGTAGCTCTCGGACAGGAGACTATCAGCCCCAGCATTTT
-	-	TRBV15	TRBJ1-5	CATSRDLGASQPQHF	TGTGCCACCAGCAGAGATTTGGGGGCCTCTCAGCCCCAGCATTTT
-	-	TRBV5-4	TRBJ2-2	CASSFSSAESGELFF	TGTGCCAGCAGCTTCAGTAGCGCAGAATCCGGGGAGCTGTTTTTT
-	TRBD1	TRBV28	TRBJ2-3	CASSLDRGNTDTQYF	TGTGCCAGCAGCCTGGACAGGGGGAATACAGATACGCAGTATTTT
-	TRBD1	TRBV10-2	TRBJ2-5	CASSTRKQGQETQYF	TGCGCCAGCAGCACACGAAAACAGGGGCAAGAGACCCAGTACTTC
-	-	TRBV28	TRBJ2-7	CASSSPGKNSYEQYF	TGTGCCAGCAGCTCCCCCGGGAAAAACTCCTACGAGCAGTACTTC
-	TRBD1	TRBV6-6	TRBJ2-7	CASSPRTGGYEQYF	TGTGCCAGCAGTCCCCGGACAGGGGGGTACGAGCAGTACTTC
once	TRBD1	TRBV2	TRBJ1-2	CASRVGTGPYGYTF	TGTGCCAGCAGGGTCGGGACAGGGCCCTATGGCTACACCTTC
-	TRBD1	TRBV6-4	TRBJ2-2	CASSDSGLTGGHGELFF	TGTGCCAGCAGTGACTCGGGACTCACAGGGGGCCACGGGGAGCTGTTTTTT
-	TRBD1	TRBV29-1	TRBJ2-5	CSVEPGTGRETQYF	TGCAGCGTTGAACCCGGGACAGGCCGGGAGACCCAGTACTTC
-	TRBD1	TRBV19	TRBJ1-1	CASSIGTGGQAFF	TGTGCCAGTAGTATAGGGACAGGGGGCCAAGCTTTCTTT
-	-	TRBV7-8	TRBJ2-7	CASSLVADSYEQYF	TGTGCCAGCAGCTTAGTAGCGGACTCCTACGAGCAGTACTTC
few	-	TRBV6-5	TRBJ1-1	CASTRRIRGDTEAFF	TGTGCCAGCACCCGACGCATAAGGGGTGACACTGAAGCTTTCTTT
-	TRBD1	TRBV19	TRBJ2-7	CASSMSGTATVYEQYF	TGTGCCAGTAGTATGTCTGGGACAGCTACCGTCTACGAGCAGTACTTC
-	TRBD1	TRBV27	TRBJ2-7	CASSSGTGGYEQYF	TGTGCCAGCAGTTCCGGGACAGGGGGCTACGAGCAGTACTTC
once	-	TRBV6-1	TRBJ1-5	CASITDSSGNQPQHF	TGTGCCAGCATTACGGACAGCTCTGGCAATCAGCCCCAGCATTTT
-	-	TRBV7-3	TRBJ2-3	CASSPVGGDTQYF	TGTGCCAGCAGCCCCGTAGGGGGAGATACGCAGTATTTT
once	TRBD1	TRBV27	TRBJ2-7	CASSTRTGGGYEQYF	TGTGCCAGCAGTACCAGGACAGGGGGCGGGTACGAGCAGTACTTC
-	TRBD1	TRBV10-2	TRBJ1-1	CATKDRGSGAFF	TGCGCCACCAAAGACAGGGGTTCGGGAGCTTTCTTT
-	TRBD1	TRBV4-3	TRBJ1-3	CASSQGTGSTSGNTIYF	TGCGCCAGCAGCCAGGGGACAGGCTCAACCTCTGGAAACACCATATATTTT
-	-	TRBV10-3	TRBJ2-1	CAISEPRRVGRSEQFF	TGTGCCATCAGTGAGCCGCGGCGGGTTGGTAGGAGTGAGCAGTTCTTC
once	-	TRBV10-2	TRBJ1-1	CVSRPSSTEAFF	TGCGTCAGCAGGCCCTCTAGCACTGAAGCTTTCTTT
-	TRBD1	TRBV9	TRBJ2-7	CASSAAAGTGSDEQYF	TGTGCCAGCAGCGCCGCAGCCGGGACAGGCAGCGACGAGCAGTACTTC
-	TRBD1	TRBV4-3	TRBJ1-1	CASSPDRGRTEAFF	TGCGCCAGCAGCCCGGACAGGGGGCGGACTGAAGCTTTCTTT
once	TRBD2	TRBV7-2	TRBJ2-3	CASSKLAGGADTQYF	TGTGCCAGCAGCAAACTAGCGGGGGGAGCAGATACGCAGTATTTT
-	-	TRBV4-1	TRBJ1-1	CASSLSGGPNTEAFF	TGCGCCAGCAGCCTCAGCGGGGGCCCGAACACTGAAGCTTTCTTT
-	-	TRBV6-5	TRBJ2-7	CASSYSSTVPSYEQYF	TGTGCCAGCAGTTACAGTTCGACAGTACCCTCCTACGAGCAGTACTTC
-	-	TRBV7-2	TRBJ2-7	CASSSYEAIYEQYF	TGTGCCAGCAGCTCCTATGAAGCCATCTACGAGCAGTACTTC
-	TRBD1	TRBV28	TRBJ1-2	CASSSTGHGYGYTF	TGTGCCAGCAGTTCGACAGGGCACGGCTATGGCTACACCTTC
-	-	TRBV27	TRBJ1-3	CASSYTGGFSGNTIYF	TGTGCCAGCAGTTATACGGGAGGCTTCTCTGGAAACACCATATATTTT
-	TRBD2	TRBV9	TRBJ2-1	CASSVDVAGGRHEQFF	TGTGCCAGCAGCGTAGATGTAGCGGGGGGCCGGCATGAGCAGTTCTTC
-	TRBD1	TRBV7-2	TRBJ2-7	CASSLRQGVFYEQYF	TGTGCCAGCAGCTTACGACAGGGGGTTTTCTACGAGCAGTACTTC
few	-	TRBV14	TRBJ1-1	CASSELRGKNTEAFF	TGTGCCAGCAGCGAACTCCGGGGGAAGAACACTGAAGCTTTCTTT
-	-	TRBV6-6	TRBJ2-5	CASSPSEVQETQYF	TGTGCCAGCAGTCCTTCAGAAGTTCAAGAGACCCAGTACTTC
-	-	TRBV19	TRBJ2-2	CASSIEGTRMNTGELFF	TGTGCCAGTAGTATCGAGGGTACCCGTATGAACACCGGGGAGCTGTTTTTT
few	TRBD2	TRBV6-5	TRBJ2-5	CASSYGTGGTQYF	TGTGCCAGCAGTTACGGGACGGGGGGGACCCAGTACTTC